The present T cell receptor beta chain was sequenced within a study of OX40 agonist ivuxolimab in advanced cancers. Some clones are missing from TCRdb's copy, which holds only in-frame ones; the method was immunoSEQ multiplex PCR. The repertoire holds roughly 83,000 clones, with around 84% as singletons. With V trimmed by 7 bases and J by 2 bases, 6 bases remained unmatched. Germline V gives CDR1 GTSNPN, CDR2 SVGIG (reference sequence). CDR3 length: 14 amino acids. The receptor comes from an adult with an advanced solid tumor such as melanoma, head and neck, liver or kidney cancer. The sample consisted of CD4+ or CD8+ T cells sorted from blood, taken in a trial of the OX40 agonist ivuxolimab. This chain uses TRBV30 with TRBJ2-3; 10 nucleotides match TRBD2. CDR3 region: CAFYSGRPTDTQYF. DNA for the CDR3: TGTGCCTTCTATAGCGGGAGGCCCACAGATACGCAGTATTTT.